Each of the 27 T cell receptor beta chains below was sequenced from the same sample in a study of control samples from healthy donors and cancer patients. Sequencing used immunoSEQ multiplex PCR; TCRdb keeps in-frame clones, though not all of them. This table holds 390,000 or so clones, around 90% found once. Specimen: PBMCs. The source is a man aged 40-55 years with head and neck cancer.

The chain carries TRBV30 and TRBJ1-3, with D maybe TRBD1 (6 bases). The V end was cut by 1 base, the J end by 6 bases, with 13 bases between. The CDR3 is made up of 14 amino acids. Germline loops: CDR1 GTSNPN, CDR2 SVGIG (reference sequence). DNA of the CDR3: TGTGCCTGGAGTGAGGACAGTCTGAAAAACACCATATATTTT. It encodes CAWSEDSLKNTIYF.

CDR3 sequence reads: CASSSGNTPWEQFF. The CDR3 DNA reads TGTGCCAGCAGTTCGGGGAATACACCTTGGGAGCAGTTCTTC. This rearrangement joins TRBV27 to TRBJ2-1; a weak D match, TRBD2 (5 bases). From germline, CDR1 is MNHEY and CDR2 SMNVEV (reference sequence). The CDR3 is 14 amino acids. V gave up 4 bases and J gave up 10 bases, with 17 bases separating them.

J is TRBJ2-7 and V is TRBV30; no firm D call. V lost 3 bases and J lost 2, with 11 bases in between. This CDR3 contains 13 residues. Germline loops: CDR1 GTSNPN, CDR2 SVGIG (reference sequence). In DNA, the CDR3 is TGTGCCTGGAGCCCCCGACGAACCTACGAGCAGTACTTC. This codes for CAWSPRRTYEQYF.

The CDR3 sequence: CSVRGAGDSTGELFF. In DNA, the CDR3 is TGCAGCGTCAGGGGTGCGGGGGATAGCACCGGGGAGCTGTTTTTT. The rearrangement uses TRBV29-1 and TRBJ2-2; maybe TRBD2 (7 bases). Germline assignment: CDR1 SQVTM and CDR2 ANQGSEA. The length of the CDR3 is 15 residues. Deletions cut 6 bases from V and 4 bases from J, with 18 bases between.

J is TRBJ2-7 and V is TRBV28, with D possibly matching TRBD2 (5 bases). Germline CDR1 and CDR2: MDHEN and SYDVKM. This CDR3 is built from 12 residues. Trimming cost V 3 bases and J 4 bases, with 7 bases left between them. The CDR3 loop is CASSFRGYEQYF. CDR3 DNA sequence: TGTGCCAGCAGTTTCCGCGGGTACGAGCAGTACTTC.

The chain carries TRBV7-2 and TRBJ2-5; possible D gene TRBD2, 6 bases. From germline, CDR1 is SGHTA and CDR2 FQGNSA. The CDR3 runs 14 residues. Trimming removed 1 base from V and 1 base from J, with 7 bases in between. The CDR3 loop reads CASSLGRAQETQYF. The CDR3 DNA follows: TGTGCCAGCAGCTTAGGGAGGGCCCAAGAGACCCAGTACTTC.

The chain carries TRBV11-3 and TRBJ1-1; 9 bases fit TRBD1. V gave up 0 bases and J gave up 4 bases; unmatched junction bases: 15. The V gene's germline CDR1 is SGHNT and CDR2 YENEEA. This CDR3 has 19 residues. The DNA for the CDR3 is TGTGCCAGCAGCTTAGAGGGGGACAGGGATTTGTTCGCCCGCACTGAAGCTTTCTTT. It is translated as CASSLEGDRDLFARTEAFF.

V usage is TRBV6-2 or TRBV6-3 and J usage is TRBJ2-7, with 7 positions matching TRBD2. CDR3 length: 17 amino acids. Germline V gene sequence: CDR1 MNHEY, CDR2 SVGEGT. J lost 0 bases, V lost 0 bases, and 8 bases had no gene match. In DNA form, the CDR3 reads TGTGCCAGCAGTTACTCGTTACTCGGGAGGCGCTCCTACGAGCAGTACTTC. Encoded protein: CASSYSLLGRRSYEQYF.

The chain combines TRBV7-9 with TRBJ1-2; the D gene is possibly TRBD1 (6 bases). Per the germline V gene, CDR1 is SEHNR and CDR2 is FQNEAQ (reference sequence). Trimming cost V 0 bases and J 4 bases, with 12 bases left between them. CDR3 length: 15 amino acids. CDR3 sequence (DNA): TGTGCCAGCAGCTTAGCCGGACAGCCGTTCTATGGCTACACCTTC. It codes for CASSLAGQPFYGYTF.

This chain connects TRBV5-1 to TRBJ2-7, with D perhaps matching TRBD1 or TRBD2 (5 bases each). The germline V and J ends were trimmed by 5 bases and 5 bases, with 23 bases remaining between them. The CDR3 runs to 16 residues. Germline lookup yields CDR1 SGHRS and CDR2 YFSETQ. CDR3: CASRVGPDTSGHEQYF. Here the CDR3 DNA reads TGCGCCAGCAGGGTGGGTCCTGATACATCGGGGCACGAGCAGTACTTC.

The J gene is TRBJ2-3, the V gene TRBV14; D is ambiguous. CDR1 and CDR2 from the germline V gene are SGHDN and FVKESK. The V gene lost 4 bases and the J gene lost 4 bases, with 9 bases spanning the gap. This CDR3 comprises 13 residues. The CDR3 is CASSPPQPDTQYF. DNA for the CDR3: TGTGCCAGCAGCCCGCCTCAGCCAGATACGCAGTATTTT.

This chain uses TRBV4-2 with TRBJ1-5; unclear D gene. Trimming removed 0 bases from V and 1 base from J, with 10 bases in between. The CDR3 is 16 residues long. CDR1 and CDR2 (germline): LGHNA, YNFKEQ. CDR3 bases: TGTGCCAGCAGCCAAGATGGGAGGGCAAGCAATCAGCCCCAGCATTTT. Translating gives CASSQDGRASNQPQHF.

This sequence joins TRBV6-2 or TRBV6-3 and TRBJ1-5, with D possibly TRBD1 on 6 matching bases. The V gene's germline CDR1 is MNHEY and CDR2 SVGEGT. With 0 bases removed from V and 0 bases from J, the gap between germline ends came to 15 bases. The CDR3 runs 18 residues. CDR3: CASSYSIRGADSNQPQHF. The DNA of the CDR3 is TGTGCCAGCAGTTACTCGATTCGGGGGGCCGATAGCAATCAGCCCCAGCATTTT.

The chain is built from TRBV3-1 (or the pseudogene TRBV3-2) and TRBJ1-1, with D unclear. Germline loops: CDR1 LGHDT, CDR2 YNNKEL (reference sequence). Deletions cut 3 bases from V and 3 bases from J, with 8 bases between. The CDR3 consists of 13 residues. The CDR3 reads CASSHRRHTEAFF. The CDR3 region has the DNA TGTGCCAGCAGCCACAGGAGGCACACTGAAGCTTTCTTT.

The rearrangement uses TRBV19 and TRBJ1-5; D remains ambiguous. The V end lost 3 bases, the J end lost 2 bases, and 11 bases lay between the germline ends. Germline V CDR1 and CDR2: LNHDA, SQIVND (reference sequence). This CDR3 is 15 amino acids long. In nucleotides, the CDR3 is TGTGCCAGTAGTATCGGTTTGGGTGGCAATCAGCCCCAGCATTTT. This sequence encodes CASSIGLGGNQPQHF.

V and J are TRBV12-5 and TRBJ2-1; the D gene is possibly TRBD1 (6 bases). The germline gives CDR1 LGHNT, CDR2 FRNRAP. There are 14 residues in the CDR3. The V gene lost 5 bases and the J gene lost 7 bases, with 15 bases spanning the gap. The chain's CDR3 is CASGPPSGENEQFF. Here the CDR3 DNA reads TGTGCTAGTGGTCCCCCGTCAGGGGAAAATGAGCAGTTCTTC.

The chain combines TRBV29-1 with TRBJ1-1; D remains unclear. V dropped 7 bases and J dropped 5 bases, with 14 bases sitting between them. This CDR3 is 12 amino acids long. Germline V gives CDR1 SQVTM, CDR2 ANQGSEA. The CDR3 DNA follows: TGCAGCGGCCGCGTGGGCGCGACTGAAGCTTTCTTT. The encoded protein is CSGRVGATEAFF.

This chain joins TRBV18 and TRBJ2-5, with TRBD2 identical over 10 bases. The CDR3 length is 18 residues. J gave up 5 bases and V 0 bases, and 12 bases lay outside the gene matches. From germline, CDR1 is KGHSH and CDR2 LQKENI. For the CDR3, the DNA is TGTGCCAGCTCACCACCGGGACTCGCACTAGCGGGGTCGGAGACCCAGTACTTC. It specifies CASSPPGLALAGSETQYF.

The chain has TRBV19 and TRBJ1-1; D is possibly TRBD1 (6 bases). The CDR3 loop spans 15 amino acids. With 3 bases removed from V and 3 bases from J, the gap between germline ends came to 14 bases. The germline V gene has CDR1 LNHDA and CDR2 SQIVND (reference sequence). The CDR3 DNA reads TGTGCCAGTAGTATTCAGGGGCAGGGAGACACTGAAGCTTTCTTT. Translation gives CASSIQGQGDTEAFF.

J is TRBJ1-2 and V is TRBV4-3; no clear D. V dropped 1 base and J dropped 0 bases, with 9 bases sitting between them. CDR3 length: 15 amino acids. Germline CDR1 LGHNA, CDR2 YSLEER. The CDR3 DNA reads TGCGCCAGCAGCCAAGGGGTCCCAGCTAACTATGGCTACACCTTC. This codes for CASSQGVPANYGYTF.

The J gene is TRBJ2-3, the V gene TRBV28; maybe TRBD2 (9 bases). The CDR3 is made up of 16 amino acids. V was cut by 6 bases and J by 5 bases, with 21 bases left in between. The germline gives CDR1 MDHEN, CDR2 SYDVKM. The DNA of the CDR3 is TGTGCCAGCAGCTATCAGCTAGCGGGACAGGTAGATACGCAGTATTTT. As protein: CASSYQLAGQVDTQYF.

The rearrangement joins TRBV6-2 or TRBV6-3 to TRBJ1-5; D is unresolved. The length of the CDR3 is 14 residues. V dropped 2 bases and J dropped 2 bases, with 7 bases sitting between them. CDR1 and CDR2 from the germline V gene are MNHEY and SVGEGT. The CDR3, as DNA: TGTGCCAGCAGTTACGGGAAGGGCAATCAGCCCCAGCATTTT. It encodes CASSYGKGNQPQHF.

This sequence joins TRBV7-2 and TRBJ2-2, with 8 bases aligning to TRBD1. CDR3 length: 16 amino acids. V dropped 5 bases and J dropped 4; count of bases not matched to a gene: 9. Germline CDR1 and CDR2: SGHTA and FQGNSA. The CDR3 spells CASSKSTGTGTGELFF. The DNA for the CDR3 is TGTGCCAGCAGCAAATCGACAGGGACAGGCACCGGGGAGCTGTTTTTT. Filled out from reference TRBV7-2 and TRBJ2-2, the complete variable domain reads GAGVSQSPSNKVTEKGKDVELRCDPISGHTALYWYRQSLGQGLEFLIYFQGNSAPDKSGLPSDRFSAERTGGSVSTLTIQRTQQEDSAVYLCASSKSTGTGTGELFFGEGSRLTVL.

Only one count was recorded for this clone. V is TRBV5-1 and J is TRBJ2-7; D is unresolved. Germline CDR1 and CDR2: SGHRS and YFSETQ. V shed 1 base and J shed 4 bases, with 15 bases lying between them. CDR3 length equals 15 residues. The CDR3 DNA follows: TGCGCCAGCAGCTTGAATCCTGGAGCATTATACGAGCAGTACTTC. Encoded protein: CASSLNPGALYEQYF.

This clone was seen only once. The CDR3 coding sequence is TGTGCCAGCAGCTCGAGGGGCGGTGGGATTCACAATGAGCAGTTCTTC. Translating gives CASSSRGGGIHNEQFF. The chain links TRBV7-8 to TRBJ2-1; D tentatively fits TRBD1 or TRBD2 (5 bases each). The V gene lost 4 bases and the J gene lost 5 bases, with 18 bases spanning the gap. The CDR3 spans 16 residues. CDR1 and CDR2 (germline): SGHVS, FQNEAQ.

The chain employs TRBV3-1 (or the pseudogene TRBV3-2) and TRBJ2-6, with unresolved D. V was cut by 1 base and J by 2 bases, with 0 bases left in between. Germline V CDR1 and CDR2: LGHDT, YNNKEL (reference sequence). The CDR3 loop spans 13 amino acids. This chain's CDR3 is CASSQAGANVLTF. For the CDR3, the DNA is TGTGCCAGCAGCCAAGCTGGGGCCAACGTCCTGACTTTC.

The chain is built from TRBV7-9 and TRBJ1-4; no firm D call. In germline, CDR1 is SEHNR, CDR2 FQNEAQ (reference sequence). This CDR3 region has 14 residues. Trimming removed 2 bases from V and 8 bases from J, with 12 bases in between. The CDR3 here is CASSLTSSGEKLFF. The CDR3 DNA sequence: TGTGCCAGCAGCTTAACCTCAAGTGGCGAAAAACTGTTTTTT.